This TCR beta chain comes out of a study of shared clonotypes between healthy human individuals. Repertoires were generated with immunoSEQ multiplex PCR, while TCRdb's copy carries only in-frame clones and drops some. The top ten clones hold under 2% of a sample with 550,000 to 850,000 clones, 72% of them seen once. This clone came up many times. Its antigen is not known. CDR3 length: 12 amino acids. Germline V gene data show CDR1 as LNHNV and CDR2 as YYDKDF (reference sequence). Trimming removed 7 bases from V and 6 bases from J, with 11 bases in between. Study-wide points: Four donors held approximately 4.5% of naive CD4 clonotypes in common. Specimens sampled were limited to blood, with tissue repertoires likely differing. Rarefaction demonstrated incomplete sorted-subset sequencing despite large depth. Among donors, the sharing of clonotypes was expected to be influenced by sequencing depth.

The specimen was memory CD4+ T cells sorted from blood. The subset is: CD45RA-negative fraction. The sequence was collected from a woman aged 25 to 39 in good health. This chain links TRBV15 with TRBJ2-3; possibly TRBD2 for D (6 bases). CDR3 sequence: CATKAEGDTQYF. The CDR3 bases are TGTGCCACCAAAGCGGAGGGGGATACGCAGTATTTT.